The clone carrying this T cell receptor (beta chain) showed up just once. The source of the sample is a study of T cell changes during pregnancy in multiple sclerosis. Data came from immunoSEQ multiplex PCR; TCRdb stores just in-frame clones and leaves some out. Of about 60,000 clones listed, about 90% are singletons. The germline V gene has CDR1 MGHDK and CDR2 SYGVNS. The ends were cut back, 4 bases at V and 9 bases at J, with 13 bases in the middle. The CDR3 is 14 amino acids. The chain couples TRBV25-1 to TRBJ1-6, with a weak D call TRBD1 (6 bases). Sequences were derived from peripheral blood, sampled in the first trimester of pregnancy. This receptor was taken from a female donor with multiple sclerosis, enrolled in a pregnancy study. The CDR3 coding sequence is TGTGCCAGCAGTGTGACAGGTGGATCTTCACCCCTCCACTTT. Protein product: CASSVTGGSSPLHF.